This T cell receptor (beta chain) came from a study of blood T cell repertoires in COVID-19. Study as a whole: T cells, B-cell-depleted T cells, or PBMCs supplied cDNA or gDNA.

Seattle patient enrollment occurred during active infection, with longitudinal follow-up thereafter. Generated by immunoSEQ multiplex PCR, the TCRdb table keeps only in-frame clones and is missing some. The sample lists around 180,000 clones; over 75% were seen once. The trim removed 0 bases at V and 0 bases at J, leaving 6 bases unmatched. This CDR3 is built from 18 residues. Germline CDR1 reads SGDLS; CDR2 reads YYNGEE. Sequencing was done on a sample of peripheral blood. The source is an older person with COVID-19, enrolled during active disease. This chain uses TRBV9 with TRBJ1-3, with TRBD1 matching 10 bases. CDR3 DNA: TGTGCCAGCAGCGTAGTGGGGACAGGGGCCTCCTCTGGAAACACCATATATTTT. It translates to CASSVVGTGASSGNTIYF.